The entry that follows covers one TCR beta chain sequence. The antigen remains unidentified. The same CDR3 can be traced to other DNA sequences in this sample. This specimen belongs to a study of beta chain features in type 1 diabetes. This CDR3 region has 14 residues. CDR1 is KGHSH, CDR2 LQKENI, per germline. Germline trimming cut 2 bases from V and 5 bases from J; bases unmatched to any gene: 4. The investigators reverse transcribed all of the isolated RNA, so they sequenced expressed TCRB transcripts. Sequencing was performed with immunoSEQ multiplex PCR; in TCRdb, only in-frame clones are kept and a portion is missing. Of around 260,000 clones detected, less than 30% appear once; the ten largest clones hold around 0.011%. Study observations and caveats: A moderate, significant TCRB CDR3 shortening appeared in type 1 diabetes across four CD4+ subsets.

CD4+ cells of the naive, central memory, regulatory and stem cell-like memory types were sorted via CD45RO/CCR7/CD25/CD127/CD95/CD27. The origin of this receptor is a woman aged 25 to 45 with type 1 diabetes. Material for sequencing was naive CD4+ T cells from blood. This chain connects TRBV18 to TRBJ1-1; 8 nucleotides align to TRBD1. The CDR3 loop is CASSPTTGDTEAFF. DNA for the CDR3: TGTGCCAGCTCACCAACGACAGGGGATACTGAAGCTTTCTTT. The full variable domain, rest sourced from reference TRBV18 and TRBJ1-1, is NAGVMQNPRHLVRRRGQEARLRCSPMKGHSHVYWYRQLPEEGLKFMVYLQKENIIDESGMPKERFSAEFPKEGPSILRIQQVVRGDSAAYFCASSPTTGDTEAFFGQGTRLTVV.